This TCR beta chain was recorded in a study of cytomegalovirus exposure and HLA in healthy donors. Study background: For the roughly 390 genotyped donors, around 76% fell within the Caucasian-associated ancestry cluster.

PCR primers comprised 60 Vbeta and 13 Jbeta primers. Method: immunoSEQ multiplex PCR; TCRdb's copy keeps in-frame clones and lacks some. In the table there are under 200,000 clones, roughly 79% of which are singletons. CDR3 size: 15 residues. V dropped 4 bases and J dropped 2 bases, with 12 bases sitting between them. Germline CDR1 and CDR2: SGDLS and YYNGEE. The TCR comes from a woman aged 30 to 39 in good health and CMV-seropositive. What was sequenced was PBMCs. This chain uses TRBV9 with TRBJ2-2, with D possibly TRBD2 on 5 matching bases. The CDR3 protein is CASSRSGANTGELFF. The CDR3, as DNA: TGTGCCAGCAGCCGAAGCGGTGCCAACACCGGGGAGCTGTTTTTT.